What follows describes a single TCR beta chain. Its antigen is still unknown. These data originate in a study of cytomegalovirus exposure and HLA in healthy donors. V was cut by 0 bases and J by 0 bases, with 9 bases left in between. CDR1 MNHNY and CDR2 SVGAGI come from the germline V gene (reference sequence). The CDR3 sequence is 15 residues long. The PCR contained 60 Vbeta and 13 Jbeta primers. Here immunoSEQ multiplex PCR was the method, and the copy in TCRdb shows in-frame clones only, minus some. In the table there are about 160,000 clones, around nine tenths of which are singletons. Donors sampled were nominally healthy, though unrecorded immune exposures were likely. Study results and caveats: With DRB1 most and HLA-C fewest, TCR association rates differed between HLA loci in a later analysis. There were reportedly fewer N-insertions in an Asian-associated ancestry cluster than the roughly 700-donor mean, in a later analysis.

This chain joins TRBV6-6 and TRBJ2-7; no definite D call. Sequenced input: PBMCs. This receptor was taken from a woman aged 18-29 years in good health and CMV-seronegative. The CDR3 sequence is CASSYSRPSSYEQYF. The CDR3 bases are TGTGCCAGCAGTTACTCCCGACCTAGCTCCTACGAGCAGTACTTC.